Listed here are 9 T cell receptor beta chains from one sample, sequenced in a study of CD8 T cells in Susac syndrome. A quantity of about 0.5 to 1 ug RNA underwent reverse transcription using random hexamers. TCRdb processed the immunoSEQ multiplex PCR reads anew with MiXCR; each CDR3 protein has one entry. The sample consists of some 120,000 distinct CDR3 sequences, roughly 92% of them appearing once. Sample: CD4+ T cells from PBMCs. The receptors shown here come from a human donor in good health.

V usage is TRBV30 and J usage is TRBJ2-2; no firm D call. Germline-derived CDR1 and CDR2 are GTSNPN and SVGIG (reference sequence). CDR3 length equals 13 residues. Trimming cost V 2 bases and J 7 bases, with 11 bases left between them. CDR3 sequence reads: CAWSSRLNGELFF. The DNA of the CDR3 is TGTGCCTGGAGTTCAAGATTAAACGGGGAGCTGTTTTTT.

The chain couples TRBV6-2 or TRBV6-3 to TRBJ1-1; D is possibly TRBD1 (6 bases). The CDR3 totals 16 residues. The germline gives CDR1 MNHEY, CDR2 SVGEGT. Trimming pared 0 bases from V and 6 bases from J, leaving 17 bases between. The CDR3 spells CASSYSQGEGWPEAFF. For the CDR3, the DNA is TGTGCCAGCAGTTACTCACAGGGCGAGGGTTGGCCTGAAGCTTTCTTT.

This sequence joins TRBV7-8 and TRBJ2-7, with TRBD2 matching 10 bases. The CDR3 length is 17 residues. The V gene end was trimmed by 0 bases and the J gene end by 2 bases; junction bases not matched to a gene: 7. Per germline, CDR1 SGHVS and CDR2 FQNEAQ. The CDR3 reads CASSLALGTSATYEQYF. DNA of the CDR3: TGTGCCAGCAGCTTAGCCCTGGGGACTAGCGCTACCTACGAGCAGTACTTC.

This clonotype was recorded once. The chain uses TRBV6-5 and TRBJ1-2; D remains ambiguous. The CDR3 is made up of 15 amino acids. The V gene lost 6 bases and the J gene lost 0 bases, with 14 bases spanning the gap. CDR1 and CDR2 (germline): MNHEY, SVGAGI. In DNA, the CDR3 is TGTGCCAGCAGCTTACAGTGGGATGCTAACTATGGCTACACCTTC. This sequence encodes CASSLQWDANYGYTF.

This chain links TRBV4-2 with TRBJ2-1, with 11 bases fitting TRBD2. In germline, CDR1 is LGHNA, CDR2 YNFKEQ. The CDR3 has 19 amino acids. Germline trimming cut 0 bases from V and 0 bases from J; bases unmatched to any gene: 7. CDR3 DNA sequence: TGTGCCAGCAGCCAAGAGGTTAGCGGGAGGGCCGGCTCCTACAATGAGCAGTTCTTC. It specifies CASSQEVSGRAGSYNEQFF.

The rearrangement uses TRBV6-2 or TRBV6-3 and TRBJ2-7, with 13 bases fitting TRBD2. The CDR3 contains 16 residues. The ends lost 8 bases at V and 6 bases at J; junction bases unmatched: 13. Germline V gene sequence: CDR1 MNHEY, CDR2 SVGEGT. The CDR3 loop is CASRKGLAGERGEQYF. CDR3 DNA sequence: TGTGCCAGCCGGAAAGGACTAGCGGGAGAAAGAGGCGAGCAGTACTTC.

The chain links TRBV20-1 to TRBJ1-6, with D possibly matching TRBD1 (5 bases). Germline V gene lookup returns CDR1 DFQATT and CDR2 SNEGSKA (reference sequence). Between the trimmed V and J ends, which lost 5 bases and 7 bases, there was a span of 12 bases. The CDR3 length is 13 residues. The CDR3: CSAPSTGNSPLHF. The CDR3 DNA follows: TGCAGTGCTCCCAGTACAGGAAATTCACCCCTCCACTTT.

The V call is TRBV13, the J call TRBJ2-1; no reliable D call. The CDR3 has 15 amino acids. Trimming pared 6 bases from V and 0 bases from J, leaving 12 bases between. Germline values: CDR1 PRHDT, CDR2 FYEKMQ (reference sequence). The CDR3 DNA follows: TGTGCCAGCAGACGGCCGTCGAGCTCCTACAATGAGCAGTTCTTC. This gives the protein CASRRPSSSYNEQFF.

This chain connects TRBV12-3 or TRBV12-4 to TRBJ1-6, with D unclear. The V end lost 7 bases, the J end lost 5 bases, and 12 bases lay between the germline ends. The CDR3 is 14 residues long. The CDR3 reads CASTPARNNSPLHF. DNA of the CDR3: TGTGCCAGCACCCCCGCCAGAAATAATTCACCCCTCCACTTT.